The present TCR beta chain was sequenced within a study of identical twins. Broader study findings: Alpha sequences that were out-of-frame and twin-shared showed an excess of low generation probability. Carriage of fewer insertions was seen in abundant cord blood beta clonotypes, whereas memory repertoires showed none. Researchers reported weaker excess twin sharing in beta out-of-frame sequences.

TCRdb reprocessed the 5' RACE reads via MiXCR and lists one record per CDR3 protein. Of 700,000 or so distinct CDR3 sequences listed, about 9.4% are singletons. This clonotype appeared a few times. As yet, its antigen is unknown. The CDR3 is 14 residues long. The germline V and J ends were trimmed by 0 bases and 8 bases, with 13 bases remaining between them. Germline-derived CDR1 and CDR2 are MNHEY and SVGAGI. These data also featured in a second study, about yellow fever vaccine responses in identical twins.

This receptor was obtained from a woman aged 18-30 years in good health. The sequencing sample was made of PBMCs. The V gene is TRBV6-5, the J gene TRBJ1-2; D remains unclear. CDR3 bases: TGTGCCAGCAGTTACTCGGGTGATCTTTCGGGCTACACCTTC. Its translation is CASSYSGDLSGYTF.